The rows below give T cell receptor beta chains drawn from one sample of a study of post-analysis software for immune sequencing data. MiXCR, run by TCRdb on the PCR reads, gives a single entry per CDR3 protein. The sample consists of hundreds of thousands of distinct CDR3 sequences, 55% to 60% of them appearing once. The sequenced sample consisted of blood. All receptors come from a girl aged 2 to 10 with multiple sclerosis. The CDR3 runs from the conserved cysteine through the conserved F or W. Each record gives: V gene, clone size, D gene, J gene, CDR3 protein, CDR3 DNA. The D gene is left open where the match is weak. Clone size is given for some rows only: seen once, a few or many times, or a class if the clone is expanded.

TRBV27,-,TRBD2,TRBJ2-1,CASSFPGRGGREQFF,TGTGCCAGCAGTTTCCCGGGCCGGGGGGGCAGGGAGCAGTTCTTC
TRBV5-1,once,-,TRBJ1-1,CASSQNPGRINTEAFF,TGCGCCAGCAGCCAGAACCCGGGACGGATCAACACTGAAGCTTTCTTT
TRBV29-1,-,-,TRBJ2-1,CSAVGGIEQFF,TGCAGCGCCGTGGGCGGGATCGAGCAGTTCTTC
TRBV12-3/TRBV12-4,-,-,TRBJ2-3,CASSSRLGLSDTQYF,TGTGCCAGCAGTTCAAGACTAGGGTTGTCAGATACGCAGTATTTT
TRBV20-1,-,-,TRBJ2-7,CSARRLASYEQYF,TGCAGTGCTAGGCGGCTAGCGAGCTACGAGCAGTACTTC
TRBV7-8,few,-,TRBJ1-2,CASSPGNRVGYTF,TGTGCCAGCAGCCCCGGCAACAGGGTCGGCTACACCTTC
TRBV6-6,-,-,TRBJ1-1,CASGGDTGWNTEAFF,TGTGCCAGCGGGGGGGACACGGGATGGAACACTGAAGCTTTCTTT
TRBV3-1,few,TRBD1,TRBJ2-5,CASSPPGQGAETQYF,TGTGCCAGCAGCCCCCCCGGACAGGGGGCCGAGACCCAGTACTTC
TRBV5-1,-,-,TRBJ2-5,CASSRNSPEGETQYF,TGCGCCAGCAGTCGCAACAGCCCGGAGGGGGAGACCCAGTACTTC
TRBV18,-,TRBD1,TRBJ1-2,CASSPLGPPGQGFYGYTF,TGTGCCAGCTCACCACTGGGTCCTCCGGGACAGGGGTTCTATGGCTACACCTTC
TRBV5-8,-,-,TRBJ2-4,CASSLGYRGGNIRYF,TGTGCCAGCAGCTTAGGATACAGGGGGGGAAACATTCGGTACTTC
TRBV11-3,few,-,TRBJ2-1,CASSLGIGFHNEQFF,TGTGCCAGCAGCTTAGGTATAGGGTTCCACAATGAGCAGTTCTTC
TRBV14,few,TRBD1,TRBJ1-2,CASSQEKGTEGRWLDYGYTF,TGTGCCAGCAGCCAAGAAAAGGGGACAGAAGGGCGCTGGCTAGACTATGGCTACACCTTC
TRBV6-5,-,-,TRBJ1-2,CASSRTVGGGGHTF,TGTGCCAGCAGTCGGACAGTGGGAGGGGGTGGCCACACCTTC